The rows below give T cell receptor beta chains drawn from one sample of a study of T cell repertoires in cytomegalovirus infection. TCRdb itself ran the reads through MiXCR, one entry per CDR3 protein. The repertoire has 84,000 or so distinct CDR3 sequences, approximately 45% of them found once; the top ten carry over 90%. No antigen is known for these receptors. This material consisted of CD8+ T cells from cultured PBMCs, taken from culture after CMV antigen stimulation. These receptors all come from a human donor in good health (CMV status not recorded). Some clones in this sample may be carry-over from other donors' samples. The conserved cysteine and the conserved F or W are not part of the CDR3 here.

V gene | CDR3 protein
TRBV11-3 | ASSPWTSGNLGELF
TRBV27 | ASSLRPRSYSYEQY
TRBV14 | ASSQDMRFGYT
TRBV27 | ASSITGAMNTEAF
TRBV7-8 | ASSLPSTGYEQY
TRBV12-3/TRBV12-4 | ASSRPTENQPQH
TRBV11-2 | ASSLVVLAGPRRETQY
TRBV7-8 | ASSPRGQRDQPQH
TRBV7-6 | ASSPRDRGGDTQY
TRBV6-1 | ASSMAYSGNTIY
TRBV7-2 | ASGLAGAPPEQF
TRBV27 | ASMVPSLGEQY
TRBV7-2 | ASSPLGPRPLEQF
TRBV7-2 | ASSPSSDNEQF
TRBV5-1 | ASSQRQAQHNYGYT
TRBV7-2 | ASTPRGRGQGTDTQY